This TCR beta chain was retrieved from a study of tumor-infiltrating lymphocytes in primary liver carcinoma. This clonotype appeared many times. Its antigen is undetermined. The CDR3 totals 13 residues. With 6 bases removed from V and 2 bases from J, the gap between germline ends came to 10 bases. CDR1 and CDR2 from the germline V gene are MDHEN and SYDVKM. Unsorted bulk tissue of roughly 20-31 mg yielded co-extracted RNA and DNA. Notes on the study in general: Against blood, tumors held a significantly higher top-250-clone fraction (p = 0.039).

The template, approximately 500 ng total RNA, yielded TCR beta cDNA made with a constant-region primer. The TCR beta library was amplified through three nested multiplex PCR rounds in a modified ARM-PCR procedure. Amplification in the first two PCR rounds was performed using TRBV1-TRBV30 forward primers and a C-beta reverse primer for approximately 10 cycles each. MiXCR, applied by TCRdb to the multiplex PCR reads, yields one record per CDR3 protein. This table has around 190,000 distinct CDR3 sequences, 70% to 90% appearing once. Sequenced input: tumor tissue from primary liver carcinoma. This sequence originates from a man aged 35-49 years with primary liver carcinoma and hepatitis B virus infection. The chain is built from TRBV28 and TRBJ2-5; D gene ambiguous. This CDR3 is CASRIGPQETQYF. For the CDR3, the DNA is TGTGCCAGCAGAATTGGACCTCAAGAGACCCAGTACTTC.